The entry that follows covers one T cell receptor (beta chain) sequence. The target antigen is unknown. Method: immunoSEQ multiplex PCR; TCRdb's copy keeps in-frame clones and lacks some. The table lists 60,000 to 100,000 clones, 80% to 90% of them singletons, with roughly 0.23% in the top ten. Trimming stripped 0 bases from V and 0 bases from J, with 7 bases between. CDR1 and CDR2 (germline): SGDLS, YYNGEE. The CDR3 has 15 residues. The data derive from a study of OX40 agonist ivuxolimab in advanced cancers. Study-level results: CD8+ T cells (on average) carried more expanded clones than CD4+ T cells.

The sequence came from an adult with an advanced solid tumor such as melanoma, head and neck, liver or kidney cancer. The material sequenced was CD4+ or CD8+ T cells sorted from blood, taken in a trial of the OX40 agonist ivuxolimab. This chain connects TRBV9 to TRBJ1-3; D gene uncertain. Here the CDR3 reads CASSVDSSSGNTIYF. The CDR3, as DNA: TGTGCCAGCAGCGTAGACAGCTCCTCTGGAAACACCATATATTTT.